Listed here is a single T cell receptor (beta chain). The CDR3 spans 15 residues. Germline V gives CDR1 MNHEY, CDR2 SMNVEV (reference sequence). The germline V and J ends were trimmed by 6 bases and 11 bases, with 25 bases remaining between them. These data are taken from a study of T cell clones after liver transplantation. For the study at large: A pre-transplant mixed lymphocyte reaction with TCRbeta sequencing defined graft-donor-reactive clones followed in post-transplant blood. Patients counted as tolerant after at least one year off all immunosuppression, enzymes not exceeding twice normal.

Using immunoSEQ multiplex PCR, the repertoire was profiled, and TCRdb retains in-frame clones only, with some absent. Of about 71,000 clones in the sample, about 80% were seen once. The source is a human patient who received a liver transplant. A share of the T cells may be of graft donor origin. The sequencing here drew on CD4+ T cells from blood, taken 12 months after liver transplant. The chain uses TRBV27 and TRBJ1-2; tentative D call: TRBD1 (6 bases). CDR3 region: CASRPGQSRGGRYTF. The CDR3 region has the DNA TGTGCCAGCAGGCCCGGACAGTCCCGCGGTGGACGATACACCTTC.